These 8 T cell receptor beta chains came from one sample sequenced in a study of T cell responses to AZD1222 COVID-19 vaccine. Produced via immunoSEQ multiplex PCR; TCRdb's table is partial and in-frame only. This sample has around 130,000 clones, with more than 85% found just once. Specimen: peripheral blood, collected on day 0 of AZD1222 vaccination. These receptors were collected from an adult in good health.

The J gene is TRBJ2-3, the V gene TRBV6-5, with 8 bases aligning to TRBD1. The CDR3 contains 15 residues. The ends lost 8 bases at V and 4 bases at J; junction bases unmatched: 11. Germline V CDR1 and CDR2: MNHEY, SVGAGI. The CDR3 loop reads CASARDRPGADTQYF. Here the CDR3 DNA reads TGTGCCAGCGCCCGGGACAGGCCGGGGGCAGATACGCAGTATTTT.

DNA for the CDR3: TGTGCCAGCAGTACCCCGGGACAGTATAATTCACCCCTCCACTTT. It translates to CASSTPGQYNSPLHF. J is TRBJ1-6 and V is TRBV6-5; TRBD1 matches at 7 bases. Germline V gene lookup returns CDR1 MNHEY and CDR2 SVGAGI. The CDR3 sequence is 15 residues long. Trimming cost V 5 bases and J 4 bases; bases outside gene matches: 5.

The V call is TRBV12-3 or TRBV12-4, the J call TRBJ1-4; D remains unclear. The CDR3 has 13 residues. The V end was cut by 3 bases, the J end by 7 bases, with 9 bases between. CDR3 sequence (DNA): TGTGCCAGCAGTTTTTCAAGGCTTGAAAAACTGTTTTTT. It is translated as CASSFSRLEKLFF.

The genes are TRBV2 and TRBJ2-7; D call uncertain. The CDR3 consists of 14 residues. With 5 bases removed from V and 3 bases from J, the gap between germline ends came to 14 bases. Germline values: CDR1 SNHLY, CDR2 FYNNEI. The DNA for the CDR3 is TGTGCCAGCAGTCCCTCGGACGGATTCTACGAGCAGTACTTC. Its protein product is CASSPSDGFYEQYF.

The rearrangement uses TRBV27 and TRBJ2-1, with D perhaps matching TRBD1 (6 bases). Per the germline V gene, CDR1 is MNHEY and CDR2 is SMNVEV (reference sequence). V lost 8 bases and J lost 4, with 18 bases in between. The CDR3 loop spans 15 amino acids. CDR3 region: CASGGELGQYNEQFF. DNA of the CDR3: TGTGCCAGCGGTGGTGAACTCGGACAGTACAATGAGCAGTTCTTC.

The chain employs TRBV6-2 or TRBV6-3 and TRBJ1-4; D may be TRBD1 (6 bases). CDR1 and CDR2 from the germline V gene are MNHEY and SVGEGT. The CDR3 loop spans 14 amino acids. V lost 4 bases, J lost 5 bases, and 11 bases lay in between. As DNA, the CDR3 is TGTGCCAGCAGTTCGACAGGACTGAATGAAAAACTGTTTTTT. Residues: CASSSTGLNEKLFF.

The V and J genes are TRBV18 and TRBJ1-2, with unresolved D. The CDR3 runs 12 residues. Germline V gene data show CDR1 as KGHSH and CDR2 as LQKENI. Trimming pared 3 bases from V and 8 bases from J, leaving 10 bases between. The CDR3 nucleotides read TGTGCCAGCTCACCCCAATTGGGGGGCTACACCTTC. Translating gives CASSPQLGGYTF.

The gene calls are TRBV14 and TRBJ2-2; D may match TRBD1 or TRBD2 (5 bases each). V lost 4 bases and J 3 bases, leaving 15 bases between the germline ends. The CDR3 consists of 16 residues. CDR1 is SGHDN and CDR2 is FVKESK in the germline V gene. CDR3 nucleotide sequence: TGTGCCAGCAGCCCCCGGGACGGGCCCTACACCGGGGAGCTGTTTTTT. This gives the protein CASSPRDGPYTGELFF.